The present T cell receptor (beta chain) was sequenced within a study of Graves' ophthalmopathy and Graves' hyperthyroidism. Study summary: Researchers obtained peripheral blood at initial diagnosis, before any treatment had begun.

RNA transcripts served as template for amplifying TCR beta CDR3 sequences. An initial RT-PCR round employing HTBI primers preceded a second-round multiplex PCR. One entry per CDR3 protein results from TCRdb running MiXCR on the multiplex PCR reads. The profile shows tens of thousands of distinct CDR3 sequences, around 50% of them singletons. A diagnosis was made from clinical symptoms together with serum thyroxine, TRAb, thyroid ultrasound and orbital computed tomography. The PBMCs used were ones drawn from 8 to 10 ml of fresh peripheral blood. The CDR3 runs 13 residues. Per germline, CDR1 SGDLS and CDR2 YYNGEE. A note on this clonotype: Sequence at one end of the junction differs from germline and may be a read error.

J is TRBJ1-1 and V is TRBV9; D gene uncertain. This sequence originates from an adult man with Graves' ophthalmopathy. The sequencing sample was made of peripheral blood. The CDR3 sequence is CASSIQQNTEAFF. The CDR3 coding sequence is TGTGCCAGCAGCATTCAACAGAACACTGAAGCCTTCTTT.